The entry below gives a single T cell receptor (beta chain) sequence along with its context. How the authors handled the data: Using reference gene primer amplification, nucleated cell counts were estimated. The repertoire was sequenced with immunoSEQ multiplex PCR; TCRdb's copy has only in-frame clones and lacks some. The V and J calls and clone size were taken over from that table, and D and trimming were inferred from the DNA. The table lists almost 50,000 clones, 79% of them singletons, with 20% to 30% in the top ten. This sample is part of a study of blood T cell repertoires in COVID-19. Across the study: Samples came from the United States, Italy and Spain, spanning acute and convalescent COVID-19. T cells, B-cell-depleted T cells, or PBMCs provided the cDNA or gDNA that served as material.

The clonotype comes from a man between 65 and 80 years old with acute or convalescent COVID-19. The specimen was peripheral blood.

The CDR3 loop is CSVDRVANTEAFF. The DNA for the CDR3 is TGCAGCGTCGACAGGGTGGCGAACACTGAAGCTTTCTTT. The rearrangement uses TRBV29-1 and TRBJ1-1, with TRBD1 matching over 7 bases. CDR3 length equals 13 residues. The V and J ends lost 6 bases and 1 base, in that order; junction bases with no gene match: 5. The germline V gene has CDR1 SQVTM and CDR2 ANQGSEA.